This T cell receptor (beta chain) was sequenced during a study of T cell responses to AZD1222 COVID-19 vaccine. V shed 6 bases and J shed 4 bases, with 16 bases lying between them. This CDR3 is 14 amino acids long. Germline CDR1 and CDR2: SGHRS and YFSETQ. This table comes from immunoSEQ multiplex PCR, and its TCRdb copy is limited to in-frame clones, with some not included. The table shows some 100,000 clones, with around 87% occurring only once. Sequenced material: peripheral blood, taken 28 days after the second AZD1222 dose. The gene calls are TRBV5-1 and TRBJ2-5; D tentatively fits TRBD1 or TRBD2 (5 bases each). The TCR was taken from an adult who received the AZD1222 COVID-19 vaccine. The CDR3 region has the DNA TGCGCCAGCACCCGGGGTCGACAGCGAGAGACCCAGTACTTC. As protein: CASTRGRQRETQYF.